These T cell receptor beta chains were read from a single sample in a study of blood T cell repertoires in COVID-19. Method: immunoSEQ multiplex PCR; TCRdb's copy keeps in-frame clones and lacks some. This table holds under 300,000 clones, about 85% found once. The sequencing input was peripheral blood. The receptors derive from a young man with active or convalescent COVID-19. Both conserved end residues are part of each CDR3. Each record gives: clone size, V gene, D gene, J gene, CDR3 protein, CDR3 DNA. A D gene is named only where the DNA matches it firmly. Only part of the rows carry a size: once, few, many, or a class if the clone is expanded.

NA	TRBV6-5	TRBD1	TRBJ2-7	CASSYAGQGGYEQYF	TGTGCCAGCAGTTACGCAGGACAGGGAGGTTACGAGCAGTACTTC
NA	TRBV18	NA	TRBJ1-1	CASSHSKPTEAFF	TGTGCCAGCTCACACTCCAAGCCCACTGAAGCTTTCTTT
NA	TRBV12-3/TRBV12-4	NA	TRBJ2-7	CASRGPGNYEQYF	TGTGCCAGCAGGGGGCCCGGAAATTACGAGCAGTACTTC
NA	TRBV5-6	NA	TRBJ2-7	CASSLERGSYEQYF	TGTGCCAGCAGCTTGGAACGGGGCTCCTACGAGCAGTACTTC
NA	TRBV28	NA	TRBJ1-2	CASSSSAYGYTF	TGTGCCAGCAGTTCCTCCGCGTATGGCTACACCTTC
NA	TRBV3-1/TRBV3-2	NA	TRBJ2-7	CASSQGPGTFDYEQYF	TGTGCCAGCAGCCAAGGGCCAGGAACCTTTGACTACGAGCAGTACTTC
NA	TRBV2	NA	TRBJ2-4	CASSPGGVAKNIQYF	TGTGCCAGCAGTCCTGGAGGGGTAGCCAAAAACATTCAGTACTTC
NA	TRBV3-1/TRBV3-2	TRBD2	TRBJ2-7	CASSQAGGGYEQYF	TGTGCCAGCAGCCAAGCGGGAGGGGGGTACGAGCAGTACTTC
NA	TRBV28	NA	TRBJ1-2	CASSDSIRGYTF	TGTGCCAGCAGTGACTCAATCCGGGGCTACACCTTC
NA	TRBV5-8	TRBD1	TRBJ1-5	CASSTGTDSNQPQHF	TGTGCCAGCAGTACCGGGACAGATAGCAATCAGCCCCAGCATTTT
NA	TRBV6-5	NA	TRBJ1-5	CASSSTGNQPQHF	TGTGCCAGCAGTTCCACCGGGAATCAGCCCCAGCATTTT
NA	TRBV27	NA	TRBJ2-5	CASSVTPEGTQYF	TGTGCCAGCAGTGTGACCCCGGAGGGGACCCAGTACTTC
NA	TRBV7-3	NA	TRBJ2-3	CASSAGWTETDTQYF	TGTGCCAGCAGCGCCGGTTGGACAGAAACAGATACGCAGTATTTT
NA	TRBV7-2	NA	TRBJ2-1	CASSPTLGVSQFF	TGTGCCAGCAGCCCAACACTCGGGGTATCACAGTTCTTC
NA	TRBV13	NA	TRBJ1-3	CASSLVGASSGNTIYF	TGTGCCAGCAGCTTAGTGGGGGCAAGCTCTGGAAACACCATATATTTT
few	TRBV30	NA	TRBJ2-3	CAWSTSLDTDTQYF	TGTGCCTGGAGTACTAGCCTGGACACAGATACGCAGTATTTT
NA	TRBV7-9	TRBD2	TRBJ2-3	CASSLGTSADTQYF	TGTGCCAGCAGCTTGGGGACTAGCGCGGATACGCAGTATTTT
NA	TRBV5-1	TRBD2	TRBJ2-1	CASGLDGNEQFF	TGCGCCAGCGGACTAGACGGCAATGAGCAGTTCTTC
NA	TRBV7-2	NA	TRBJ1-2	CGGGNSNYGYTF	TGTGGGGGGGGGAACTCGAACTATGGCTACACCTTC
NA	TRBV4-2	TRBD1	TRBJ1-3	CASSQRWDSFGNTIYF	TGTGCCAGCAGCCAAAGGTGGGACAGCTTTGGAAACACCATATATTTT
NA	TRBV7-3	TRBD2	TRBJ2-2	CASSVLPGGNTGELFF	TGTGCCAGCAGCGTACTCCCGGGAGGGAACACCGGGGAGCTGTTTTTT
NA	TRBV30	TRBD2	TRBJ2-5	CAWRRGRFQETQYF	TGTGCCTGGAGGCGCGGGAGGTTCCAAGAGACCCAGTACTTC
NA	TRBV7-3	NA	TRBJ2-7	CASSLTRDYEQYF	TGTGCCAGCAGCTTAACCAGGGACTACGAGCAGTACTTC
NA	TRBV7-3	NA	TRBJ1-2	CASSGHEVLYHGYTF	TGTGCCAGCAGCGGCCACGAGGTTTTGTATCATGGCTACACCTTC
NA	TRBV30	NA	TRBJ2-7	CAWGERYEQYF	TGTGCCTGGGGTGAGAGGTACGAGCAGTACTTC